A selection of T cell receptor beta chains follows, all from one sample in a study of beta chain features in type 1 diabetes. Profiling relied on immunoSEQ multiplex PCR, and the TCRdb table lists in-frame clones only, not all of them. The sample records nearly 350,000 clones, approximately 8.2% being singletons. Input material: central memory CD4+ T cells from blood. The receptors derive from a woman between 18 and 29 years old in good health. Each CDR3 is given with its conserved first and last residue. The D gene is left open where the match is weak. Clone size is given for some rows only: seen once, a few or many times, or a class if the clone is expanded.

d_call | clone_size | j_call | v_call | cdr3_nt | cdr3_aa
TRBD1 | few | TRBJ2-2 | TRBV6-1 | TGTGCCAGTCAACAGGGGAGAAACACCGGGGAGCTGTTTTTT | CASQQGRNTGELFF
TRBD1 | few | TRBJ1-5 | TRBV5-4 | TGTGCCAGCAGCTCGGGACAGGGGACAACGAAGGGGAGTGATCAGCCCCAGCATTTT | CASSSGQGTTKGSDQPQHF
NA | few | TRBJ2-1 | TRBV28 | TGTGCCAGCAGTTTATTTCTGGGGGGTCTGGCGGCCAGTGAGCAGTTCTTC | CASSLFLGGLAASEQFF
NA | NA | TRBJ1-2 | TRBV27 | TGTGCCAGCAGTTCTACCAACAGCTATGGCTACACCTTC | CASSSTNSYGYTF
NA | few | TRBJ2-1 | TRBV2 | TGTGCCAGCAGTGATGATTTGGGTGAGCAGTTCTTC | CASSDDLGEQFF
NA | few | TRBJ2-2 | TRBV7-9 | TGTGCCAGCAGCCCTAACCCGGGTTTCGGGGAGCTGTTTTTT | CASSPNPGFGELFF
TRBD2 | few | TRBJ2-2 | TRBV9 | TGTGCCAGCAGCGTATCGACTAGCGGACTGGTGGAGCTGTTTTTT | CASSVSTSGLVELFF
TRBD2 | few | TRBJ2-2 | TRBV7-9 | TGTGCCAGCAGCTTAGTCGCGGGAGCCTTCACCGGGGAGCTGTTTTTT | CASSLVAGAFTGELFF
TRBD1 | few | TRBJ1-1 | TRBV27 | TGTGCCAGCAGACTCTCGGGACAGATACCAACTGAAGCTTTCTTT | CASRLSGQIPTEAFF
TRBD1 | many | TRBJ2-1 | TRBV4-2 | TGTGCCAGCAGCCAAATGGCAGGGGGCGTTTACAATGAGCAGTTCTTC | CASSQMAGGVYNEQFF
NA | few | TRBJ2-2 | TRBV28 | TGTGCCAGCACCTTTAACGGGGAGCTGTTTTTT | CASTFNGELFF
NA | NA | TRBJ1-2 | TRBV7-3 | TGTGCCAGCAGCCCGGGGGAAAGTAGTGGCTACACCTTC | CASSPGESSGYTF
TRBD1 | NA | TRBJ2-7 | TRBV25-1 | TGTGCCAGCACCCGACAGGGGACGACCTACGAGCAGTACTTC | CASTRQGTTYEQYF
NA | few | TRBJ1-5 | TRBV4-2 | TGTGCCAGCAGCCAAGATCTGGGCAGGGTTGAGCCCCAGCATTTT | CASSQDLGRVEPQHF
TRBD1 | few | TRBJ2-5 | TRBV11-2 | TGTGCCAGCAGCTGGACAGGCCAAGAGACCCAGTACTTC | CASSWTGQETQYF
NA | many | TRBJ1-1 | TRBV4-2 | TGTGCCAGCAGCCAACCCGACAGGAGCATGAACACTGAAGCTTTCTTT | CASSQPDRSMNTEAFF
NA | few | TRBJ2-7 | TRBV11-3 | TGTGCCAGCAGCTTAGCTGGACCATCCTACGAGCAGTACTTC | CASSLAGPSYEQYF
NA | few | TRBJ2-2 | TRBV28 | TGTGCCAGCAGTTTCTTTGGAACAGCTACGAACACCGGGGAGCTGTTTTTT | CASSFFGTATNTGELFF
NA | few | TRBJ2-1 | TRBV6-5 | TGTGCCAGCAGAGGGTACGGGAGCGGAATCAATGAGCAGTTCTTC | CASRGYGSGINEQFF
TRBD2 | few | TRBJ2-4 | TRBV7-2 | TGTGCCAGCAGCTTAGAGGGGCGGGGGATAGCCAAAAACATTCAGTACTTC | CASSLEGRGIAKNIQYF
NA | few | TRBJ2-2 | TRBV6-5 | TGTGCCAGCAGTTATGCCGGGGAGCTGTTTTTT | CASSYAGELFF
NA | NA | TRBJ1-4 | TRBV9 | TGTGCCAGCAGCTCGGGGGGGAGGAATGAAAAACTGTTTTTT | CASSSGGRNEKLFF
TRBD1 | NA | TRBJ1-1 | TRBV6-5 | TGTGCCAGCAGTCGGGACAGGGAGTGGTCCCAAGCTTTCTTT | CASSRDREWSQAFF
NA | NA | TRBJ2-7 | TRBV29-1 | TGCAGCGTTACTTACTTGGGCGAGCAGTACTTC | CSVTYLGEQYF
TRBD1 | few | TRBJ1-1 | TRBV2 | TGTGCCAGCGCTGGACAGGGGAACACTGAAGCTTTCTTT | CASAGQGNTEAFF
TRBD1 | few | TRBJ2-7 | TRBV18 | TGTGCCAGCTCACCGACAGACAGGGGGGCGCGGTACGGCGAGCAGTACTTC | CASSPTDRGARYGEQYF
NA | few | TRBJ2-7 | TRBV21-1 | TGTGCCAGCAGCACTTTTCGGCAGGCCTCCTACGAGCAGTACTTC | CASSTFRQASYEQYF
NA | few | TRBJ1-2 | TRBV7-9 | TGTGCCAGCAGCTTAGACTTCCGAAACTATGGCTACACCTTC | CASSLDFRNYGYTF
NA | NA | TRBJ1-1 | TRBV7-2 | TGTGCCAGCAGCTTTAGTCCACAGAACACTGAAGCTTTCTTT | CASSFSPQNTEAFF
NA | few | TRBJ1-2 | TRBV10-3 | TGTGCCATCAGTGAGTCGTTCTCAGGGGCAGTCTACACCTTC | CAISESFSGAVYTF
TRBD2 | few | TRBJ2-7 | TRBV29-1 | TGCAGCGTTGAAAAAGCGGGGCCCGGCGAGAAGTACTTC | CSVEKAGPGEKYF
NA | NA | TRBJ1-3 | TRBV7-9 | TGTGCCAGCAGCTTGGGAAGGGACGGAGGAAACACCATATATTTT | CASSLGRDGGNTIYF
NA | few | TRBJ2-2 | TRBV10-1 | TGCGCCAGCATTCACGGAAGCGGGCCTAACACCGGGGAGCTGTTTTTT | CASIHGSGPNTGELFF
NA | NA | TRBJ2-1 | TRBV10-3 | TGTGCCATCAGTGAGTTGTGGCACAATGAGCAGTTCTTC | CAISELWHNEQFF
NA | NA | TRBJ2-7 | TRBV28 | TGTGCCAGCAGTTTAAGTTTCTCCGAGCAGTACTTC | CASSLSFSEQYF
NA | NA | TRBJ1-1 | TRBV6-6 | TGTGCCAGCAGTTATGCGACAGCCGACCCGGCGGAAGCTTTCTTT | CASSYATADPAEAFF
NA | few | TRBJ2-1 | TRBV5-6 | TGTGCCAGCAGCTTGGCGGGGAGGCTTATTGAGCAGTTCTTC | CASSLAGRLIEQFF
NA | few | TRBJ1-5 | TRBV2 | TGTGCCAGCAGTGAGTCTTCATCCGCTCAGCCCCAGCATTTT | CASSESSSAQPQHF
TRBD1 | NA | TRBJ2-1 | TRBV7-3 | TGTGCCAGCAGGACGATGACAGGGAACTCCTACAATGAGCAGTTCTTC | CASRTMTGNSYNEQFF
NA | few | TRBJ2-1 | TRBV13 | TGTGCCAGCAGCGTCAGGGTGAGCTACAATGAGCAGTTCTTC | CASSVRVSYNEQFF
NA | NA | TRBJ2-5 | TRBV5-1 | TGCGCCAGCAGCTGGGGAGAGACCCAGTACTTC | CASSWGETQYF
NA | NA | TRBJ2-4 | TRBV6-6 | TGTGCCAGCAGTTCGCCGGACGTCTCGGCAAACATTCAGTACTTC | CASSSPDVSANIQYF
NA | NA | TRBJ2-5 | TRBV30 | TGTGCCTGGAGTGTACCCGGGGAAGGAGAGACCCAGTACTTC | CAWSVPGEGETQYF
TRBD2 | few | TRBJ2-7 | TRBV7-3 | TGTGCCAGCAGCGCCGGCCGGGGGGGCTACGAGCAGTACTTC | CASSAGRGGYEQYF
TRBD1 | NA | TRBJ1-6 | TRBV4-1 | TGCGCCAGCAGCCAGGACAGAACAGGGGCAGATAATTCACCCCTCCACTTT | CASSQDRTGADNSPLHF
NA | few | TRBJ2-1 | TRBV5-1 | TGCGCCAGCAGCTTGGCCGGCACCATCTACAATGAGCAGTTCTTC | CASSLAGTIYNEQFF
NA | many | TRBJ2-2 | TRBV18 | TGTGCCAGCTCACCACCTGGGAACACCGGGGAGCTGTTTTTT | CASSPPGNTGELFF
NA | few | TRBJ1-2 | TRBV27 | TGTGCCAGCAAGACGGGGGCGCATGGCTACACCTTC | CASKTGAHGYTF
NA | NA | TRBJ2-7 | TRBV18 | TGTGCCAGCTCACCCGTAGGGGGAGACTACGAGCAGTACTTC | CASSPVGGDYEQYF
NA | few | TRBJ2-5 | TRBV5-4 | TGTGCCAGCAGCTCCGCCCAACAAACAGGGACCCAGTACTTC | CASSSAQQTGTQYF
TRBD1 | few | TRBJ2-2 | TRBV5-1 | TGCGCCAGCAGCGTGACAGGGCCCGGGGAGCTGTTTTTT | CASSVTGPGELFF